Shown below are 4 T cell receptor beta chains from a single sample sequenced in a study of T cell responses to AZD1222 COVID-19 vaccine. Some clones are missing from TCRdb's copy, which holds only in-frame ones; the method was immunoSEQ multiplex PCR. The sample yields about 81,000 clones, approximately 89% seen once. This specimen was peripheral blood, taken 28 days after the second AZD1222 dose. These receptor sequences come from an adult who received the AZD1222 COVID-19 vaccine.

The chain joins TRBV19 to TRBJ2-1, with TRBD2 matching 10 bases. CDR3 length equals 14 residues. V gave up 5 bases and J gave up 11 bases; unmatched junction bases: 9. Germline V gives CDR1 LNHDA, CDR2 SQIVND (reference sequence). DNA for the CDR3: TGTGCCAGTAGTCCGGGACTAGCGCAGCCTCAGCAGTTCTTC. This translates into CASSPGLAQPQQFF. The full variable domain, in which reference TRBV19 and TRBJ2-1 provide the parts outside the CDR3, is DGGITQSPKYLFRKEGQNVTLSCEQNLNHDAMYWYRQDPGQGLRLIYYSQIVNDFQKGDIAEGYSVSREKKESFPLTVTSAQKNPTAFYLCASSPGLAQPQQFFGPGTRLTVL.

V usage is TRBV5-1 and J usage is TRBJ2-2; TRBD2 matches at 8 bases. Germline V gene sequence: CDR1 SGHRS, CDR2 YFSETQ. The trim removed 2 bases at V and 0 bases at J, leaving 9 bases unmatched. The CDR3 totals 18 residues. CDR3 amino acids: CASSFRLATSTNTGELFF. The CDR3 region has the DNA TGCGCCAGCAGCTTCCGACTAGCGACAAGCACGAACACCGGGGAGCTGTTTTTT.

The chain carries TRBV24-1 and TRBJ2-1; TRBD1 might be the D (6 bases). The CDR3 is made up of 11 amino acids. V lost 11 bases and J 4 bases, leaving 8 bases between the germline ends. Germline CDR1 reads KGHDR; CDR2 reads SFDVKD. Here the CDR3 DNA reads TGTGCCAAACAGGGTTACAATGAGCAGTTCTTC. It specifies CAKQGYNEQFF.

CDR3 sequence (DNA): TGTGCCAGCAGCGCCACGGGTACGGAGCAGTACTTC. Translation gives CASSATGTEQYF. The chain carries TRBV7-6 and TRBJ2-7, with D uncertain. Trimming removed 5 bases from V and 7 bases from J, with 12 bases in between. Germline V lookup: CDR1 SGHVS, CDR2 FNYEAQ. This CDR3 region has 12 residues.